This T cell receptor (beta chain) originates from a study of shared clonotypes between healthy human individuals. Libraries were prepared by immunoSEQ multiplex PCR; TCRdb keeps only in-frame clonotypes and omits some of them. This repertoire shows about 2.4 million clones, more than 85% found once; its top ten account for roughly 0.36%. Trimming stripped 0 bases from V and 8 bases from J, with 10 bases between. CDR1 is LNHNV and CDR2 is YYDKDF in the germline V gene (reference sequence). The CDR3 contains 13 residues. Sequenced sample: naive CD4+ T cells from PBMCs. Subset reported: CD45RA+ positively selected. The TCR originated in a man aged 18 to 35 in good health. Some clones in this sample may be carry-over from other donors' samples. This chain joins TRBV15 and TRBJ1-2; the D gene is possibly TRBD1 (5 bases). CDR3 protein: CATSRDAGIGYTF. Here the CDR3 DNA reads TGTGCCACCAGCAGAGACGCAGGGATCGGCTACACCTTC.